This T cell receptor (beta chain) was documented in a study of pediatric ulcerative colitis. The study's findings and limits: Rectal pinch biopsies may have included blood-derived T cells, especially in patients with overt colitis. Acute severe colitis showed lower rectal diversity from clonal expansions. Compared with controls, ulcerative colitis showed greater blood-rectum clone sharing.

Of note for this clone: The antigen remains undetermined.

V was trimmed by 6 bases and J by 7 bases, leaving 18 bases between them. The length of the CDR3 is 15 residues. Germline V gene lookup returns CDR1 MDHEN and CDR2 SYDVKM. During colonoscopy, one to two rectal pinch biopsies were collected. Produced via immunoSEQ multiplex PCR; TCRdb's table is partial and in-frame only. The sample yields approximately 40,000 clones, less than 80% seen once. The V and J genes are TRBV28 and TRBJ1-4; D might be TRBD1 (6 bases). This TCR was sampled from a boy between 10 and 17 years old with moderate ulcerative colitis. The sample taken for sequencing was gut tissue. CDR3 in DNA: TGTGCCAGCAGAAACCTACGGGACATCCGTGAAAAACTGTTTTTT. Translating it yields CASRNLRDIREKLFF.